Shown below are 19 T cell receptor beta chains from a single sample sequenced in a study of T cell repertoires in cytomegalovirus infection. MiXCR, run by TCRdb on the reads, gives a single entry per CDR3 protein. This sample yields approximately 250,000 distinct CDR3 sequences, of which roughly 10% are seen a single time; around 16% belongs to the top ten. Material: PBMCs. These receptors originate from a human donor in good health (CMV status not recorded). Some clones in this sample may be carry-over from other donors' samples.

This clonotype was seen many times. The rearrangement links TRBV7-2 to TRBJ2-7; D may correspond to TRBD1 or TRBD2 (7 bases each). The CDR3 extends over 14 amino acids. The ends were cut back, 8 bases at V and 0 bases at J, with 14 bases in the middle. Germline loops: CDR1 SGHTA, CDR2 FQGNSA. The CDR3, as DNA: TGTGCCAGCCATCAGGGGGGGGACTCCTACGAGCAGTACTTC. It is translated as CASHQGGDSYEQYF.

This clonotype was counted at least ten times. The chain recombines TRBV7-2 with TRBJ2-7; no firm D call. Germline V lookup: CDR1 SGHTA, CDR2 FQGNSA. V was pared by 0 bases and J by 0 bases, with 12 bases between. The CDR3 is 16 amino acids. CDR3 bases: TGTGCCAGCAGCTTAGCCCCGGGCCTACCCTCCTACGAGCAGTACTTC. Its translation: CASSLAPGLPSYEQYF. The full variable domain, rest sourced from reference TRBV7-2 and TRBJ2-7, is GAGVSQSPSNKVTEKGKDVELRCDPISGHTALYWYRQSLGQGLEFLIYFQGNSAPDKSGLPSDRFSAERTGGSVSTLTIQRTQQEDSAVYLCASSLAPGLPSYEQYFGPGTRLTVT.

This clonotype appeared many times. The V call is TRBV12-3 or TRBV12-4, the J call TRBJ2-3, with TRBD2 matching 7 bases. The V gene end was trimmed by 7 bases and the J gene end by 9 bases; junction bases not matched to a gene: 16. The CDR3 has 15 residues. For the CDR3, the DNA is TGTGCCAGCACCGGGACTATCAACAGAATGGTGACGCAGTATTTT. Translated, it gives CASTGTINRMVTQYF.

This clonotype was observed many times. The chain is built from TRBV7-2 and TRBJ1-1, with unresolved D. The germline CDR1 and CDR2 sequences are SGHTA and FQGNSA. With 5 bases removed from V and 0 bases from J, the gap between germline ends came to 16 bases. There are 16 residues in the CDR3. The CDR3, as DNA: TGTGCCAGCAGCCTCACGGTTTGGAGCATGAACACTGAAGCTTTCTTT. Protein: CASSLTVWSMNTEAFF.

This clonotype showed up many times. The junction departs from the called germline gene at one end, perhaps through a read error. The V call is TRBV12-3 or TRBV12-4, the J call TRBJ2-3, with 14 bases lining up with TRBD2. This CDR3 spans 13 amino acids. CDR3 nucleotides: TGTGCCAGCAGTTTGGGACTAGCGGGGGATCTAATTTTT. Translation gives CASSLGLAGDLIF.

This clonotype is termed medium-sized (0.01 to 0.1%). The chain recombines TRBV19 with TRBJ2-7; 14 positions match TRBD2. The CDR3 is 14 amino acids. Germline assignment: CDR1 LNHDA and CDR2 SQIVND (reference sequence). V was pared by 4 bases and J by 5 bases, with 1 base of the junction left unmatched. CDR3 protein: CASSRGLAGDEQYF. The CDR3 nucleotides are TGTGCCAGTAGTAGGGGACTAGCGGGGGACGAGCAGTACTTC.

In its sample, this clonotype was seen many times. CDR3 amino acids: CASSFSRQTNTGELFF. In DNA, the CDR3 is TGTGCCAGCAGCTTCAGTCGACAGACGAACACCGGGGAGCTGTTTTTT. The chain couples TRBV7-2 to TRBJ2-2, with D tentatively TRBD1 (5 bases). CDR1 SGHTA and CDR2 FQGNSA come from the germline V gene. Deletions cut 3 bases from V and 0 bases from J, with 11 bases between. The CDR3 loop spans 16 amino acids.

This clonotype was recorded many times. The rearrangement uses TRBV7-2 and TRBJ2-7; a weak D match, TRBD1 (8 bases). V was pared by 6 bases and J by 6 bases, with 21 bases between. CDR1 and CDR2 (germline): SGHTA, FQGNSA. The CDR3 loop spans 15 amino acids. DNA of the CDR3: TGTGCCAGCAGAAGGGAGGGACAGGACACCCTCGAGCAGTACTTC. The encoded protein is CASRREGQDTLEQYF.

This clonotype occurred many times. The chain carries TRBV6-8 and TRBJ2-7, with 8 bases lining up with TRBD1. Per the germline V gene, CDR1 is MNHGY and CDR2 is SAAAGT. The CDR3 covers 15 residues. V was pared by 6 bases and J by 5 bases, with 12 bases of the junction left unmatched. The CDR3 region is CASSRSRTGSHEQYF. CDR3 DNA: TGTGCCAGCAGCCGCTCCAGGACAGGGTCCCACGAGCAGTACTTC.

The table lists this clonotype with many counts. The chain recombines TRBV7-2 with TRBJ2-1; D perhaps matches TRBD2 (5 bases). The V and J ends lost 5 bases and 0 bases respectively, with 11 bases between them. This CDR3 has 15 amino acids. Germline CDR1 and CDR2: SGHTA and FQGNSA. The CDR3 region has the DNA TGTGCCAGCAGCACACTAGTGGGCTCCTACAATGAGCAGTTCTTC. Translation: CASSTLVGSYNEQFF.

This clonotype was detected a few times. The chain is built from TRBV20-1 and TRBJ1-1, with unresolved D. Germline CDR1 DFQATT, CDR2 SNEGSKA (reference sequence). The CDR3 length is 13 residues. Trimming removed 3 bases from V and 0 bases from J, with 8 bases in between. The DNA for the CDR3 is TGCAGTGCTAGCGACCCCCTGAACACTGAAGCTTTCTTT. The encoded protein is CSASDPLNTEAFF.

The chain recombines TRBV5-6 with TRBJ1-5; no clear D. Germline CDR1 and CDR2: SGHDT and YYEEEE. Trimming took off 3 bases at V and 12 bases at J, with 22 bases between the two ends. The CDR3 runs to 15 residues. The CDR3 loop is CASSSGGLPSQVQHF. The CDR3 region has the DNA TGTGCCAGCAGCTCGGGAGGTCTCCCCTCCCAAGTCCAGCATTTT.

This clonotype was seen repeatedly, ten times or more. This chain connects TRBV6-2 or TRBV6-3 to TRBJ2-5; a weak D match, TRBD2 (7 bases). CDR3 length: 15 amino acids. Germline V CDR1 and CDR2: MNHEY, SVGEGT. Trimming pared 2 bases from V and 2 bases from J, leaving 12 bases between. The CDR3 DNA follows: TGTGCCAGCAGTTACGAGGGGGGGGCTCAAGAGACCCAGTACTTC. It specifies CASSYEGGAQETQYF.

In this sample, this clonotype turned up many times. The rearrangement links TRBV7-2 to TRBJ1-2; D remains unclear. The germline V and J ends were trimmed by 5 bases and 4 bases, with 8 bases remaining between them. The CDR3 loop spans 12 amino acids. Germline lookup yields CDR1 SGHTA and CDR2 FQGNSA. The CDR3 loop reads CASSPDLYGYTF. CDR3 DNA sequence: TGTGCCAGCAGCCCGGACCTCTATGGCTACACCTTC. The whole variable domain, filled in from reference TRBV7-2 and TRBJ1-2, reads GAGVSQSPSNKVTEKGKDVELRCDPISGHTALYWYRQSLGQGLEFLIYFQGNSAPDKSGLPSDRFSAERTGGSVSTLTIQRTQQEDSAVYLCASSPDLYGYTFGSGTRLTVV.

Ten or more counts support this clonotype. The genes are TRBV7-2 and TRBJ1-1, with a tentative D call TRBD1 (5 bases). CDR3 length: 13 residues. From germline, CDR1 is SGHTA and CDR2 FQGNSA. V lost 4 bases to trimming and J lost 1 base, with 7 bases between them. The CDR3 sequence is CASSYGQNTEAFF. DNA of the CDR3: TGTGCCAGCAGCTACGGACAGAACACTGAAGCTTTCTTT. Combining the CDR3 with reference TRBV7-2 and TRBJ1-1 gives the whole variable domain GAGVSQSPSNKVTEKGKDVELRCDPISGHTALYWYRQSLGQGLEFLIYFQGNSAPDKSGLPSDRFSAERTGGSVSTLTIQRTQQEDSAVYLCASSYGQNTEAFFGQGTRLTVV.

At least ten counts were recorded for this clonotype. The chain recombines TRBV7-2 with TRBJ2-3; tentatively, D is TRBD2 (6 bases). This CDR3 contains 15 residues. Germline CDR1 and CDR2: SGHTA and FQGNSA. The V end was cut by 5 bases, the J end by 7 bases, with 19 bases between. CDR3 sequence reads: CASSPVGGLLNTQYF. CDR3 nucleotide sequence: TGTGCCAGCAGCCCTGTCGGGGGACTTTTAAATACGCAGTATTTT.

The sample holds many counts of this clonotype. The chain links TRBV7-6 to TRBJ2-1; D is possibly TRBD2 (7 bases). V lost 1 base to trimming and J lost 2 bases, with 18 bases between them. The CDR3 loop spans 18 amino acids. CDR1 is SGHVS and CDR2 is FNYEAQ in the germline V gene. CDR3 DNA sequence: TGTGCCAGCAGCTTAGAGGGGGGGGCAGGGGCCACCTACAATGAGCAGTTCTTC. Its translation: CASSLEGGAGATYNEQFF. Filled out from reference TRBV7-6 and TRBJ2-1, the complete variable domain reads GAGVSQSPRYKVTKRGQDVALRCDPISGHVSLYWYRQALGQGPEFLTYFNYEAQQDKSGLPNDRFSAERPEGSISTLTIQRTEQRDSAMYRCASSLEGGAGATYNEQFFGPGTRLTVL.

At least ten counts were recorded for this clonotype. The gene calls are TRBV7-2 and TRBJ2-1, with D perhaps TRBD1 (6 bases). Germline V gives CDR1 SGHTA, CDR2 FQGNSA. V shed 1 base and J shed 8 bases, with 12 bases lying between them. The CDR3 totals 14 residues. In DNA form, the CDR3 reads TGTGCCAGCAGCTTAGTACCCAGGGGCGATGAGCAGTTCTTC. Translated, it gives CASSLVPRGDEQFF.

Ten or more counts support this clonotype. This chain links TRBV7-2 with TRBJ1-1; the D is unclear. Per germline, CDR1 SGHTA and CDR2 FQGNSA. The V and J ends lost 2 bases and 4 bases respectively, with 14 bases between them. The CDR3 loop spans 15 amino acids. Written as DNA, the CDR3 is TGTGCCAGCAGCTTATTCCGAGACCCCGGCACTGAAGCTTTCTTT. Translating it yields CASSLFRDPGTEAFF. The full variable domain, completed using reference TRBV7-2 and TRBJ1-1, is GAGVSQSPSNKVTEKGKDVELRCDPISGHTALYWYRQSLGQGLEFLIYFQGNSAPDKSGLPSDRFSAERTGGSVSTLTIQRTQQEDSAVYLCASSLFRDPGTEAFFGQGTRLTVV.